This entry features one T cell receptor beta chain sequence. This clone occurred many times. The specificity of this receptor is unknown. The read gets to within 3 residues of the CDR3 end, and the germline J gene fills in the rest. For sequencing, equivalent amounts of genomic DNA were input from CVID and control samples. For every sample, a 60 bp segment covering the rearranged TCRbeta CDR3 region was amplified and then sequenced. TCRbeta amplification used the immunoSEQ assay, a bias-corrected multiplex PCR with high-throughput sequencing. Per the source publication's procedure: Every unique nucleotide sequence counted as a clone and was annotated with V, D and J genes, copy number and frequency. Sequences were labeled productive if in frame, and non-productive if out of frame or containing stop codons. As previously described, clonality was computed from Shannon's entropy. The predicted amino acid sequences of productive clones were used to derive the mean CDR3 Kyte-Doolittle hydropathy. Scaled V gene usage was hierarchically clustered using Manhattan distance and complete linkage with the R hclust function. Sharing of clones by CDR3 amino acid sequence was evaluated through resampling of 12 repertoires per group over 100 rounds. The repertoires were searched for about 70 published EBV-specific and fewer than 250 published CMV-specific TCRbeta sequences. Analysis left out two CVID samples that produced under 10,000 sequences, so 40 to 50 CVID repertoires remained. TCRdb stores this immuneACCESS table with in-frame sequences only. Part of the clones is absent; in the studies checked, under half of the shortfall reflects unresolved V genes, and no reason is known for the rest. Clone size and the V and J calls come from that table; the DNA yielded D and trimming. For this sample, around 60,000 clones are listed, none of them singletons. The ten largest account for about 1.8% of the sample.

CDR1 SGHRS and CDR2 YFSETQ were looked up in the germline V gene. Inclusive of the bounding cysteine and phenylalanine, the CDR3 is 19 residues long. Only the CDR3 bases that were read are kept: 48 of them, in frame from base 1. Relative to germline, V is 0 bases shorter and J is 2 bases shorter, with 22 bases between their ends. Predominantly Caucasian heritage was noted among both the CVID patients and the healthy controls. Heparinized peripheral whole blood samples of about 5 to 8.5 ml were collected from each donor. Genomic DNA from adults with common variable immune deficiency (CVID) and from healthy adult controls was used for sequencing of TCRbeta CDR3 repertoires. There were roughly 22 healthy adult volunteers in the control group (roughly twelve female and around 10 male), ranging in age from about 23 to 75 years, with a mean age of roughly 35. Diluted blood was density-centrifuged over Hypaque 1077 or Ficoll-Paque to isolate peripheral blood mononuclear cells. Genomic DNA was obtained from unsorted mononuclear cells through either Qiagen column purification or a centrifugation-based method.

The data belong to a study of T cell clonality in common variable immunodeficiency (dated by TCRdb to between 2015 and 2016). Study-wide findings and limitations: According to the authors, figuring out what caused the increased clonality in CVID would require sequencing the repertoires of T cell subpopulations. CVID TCRbeta sequences were reported to have fewer deletions and N-nucleotide insertions and to lack highly modified clones with 13 or more V deletions. Correlations between repertoire features and clinical complications were limited by patient heterogeneity within the CVID cohort. Despite equal DNA input, controls averaged about 79,000 unique sequences per sample versus around 30,000 in CVID samples. Healthy controls shared more TCRbeta clones with each other than CVID subjects shared among themselves (p < 0.0001). TCRbeta clonality was higher in CVID subjects than in healthy controls (t-test p = 0.018), and the increase was most characteristic of about a third of subjects.

Sample: peripheral blood mononuclear cells. The chain is encoded by TRBV5-1 joined to TRBJ2-3; the D gene is perhaps TRBD2, on 5 matching bases. This sequence originates from a person aged 18 to 75 in good health. This receptor carries the CDR3 CASSLVRGRVPEYTDTQYF. CDR3 bases read: TGCGCCAGCAGCTTGGTCCGGGGAAGAGTTCCCGAATACACAGATACG.